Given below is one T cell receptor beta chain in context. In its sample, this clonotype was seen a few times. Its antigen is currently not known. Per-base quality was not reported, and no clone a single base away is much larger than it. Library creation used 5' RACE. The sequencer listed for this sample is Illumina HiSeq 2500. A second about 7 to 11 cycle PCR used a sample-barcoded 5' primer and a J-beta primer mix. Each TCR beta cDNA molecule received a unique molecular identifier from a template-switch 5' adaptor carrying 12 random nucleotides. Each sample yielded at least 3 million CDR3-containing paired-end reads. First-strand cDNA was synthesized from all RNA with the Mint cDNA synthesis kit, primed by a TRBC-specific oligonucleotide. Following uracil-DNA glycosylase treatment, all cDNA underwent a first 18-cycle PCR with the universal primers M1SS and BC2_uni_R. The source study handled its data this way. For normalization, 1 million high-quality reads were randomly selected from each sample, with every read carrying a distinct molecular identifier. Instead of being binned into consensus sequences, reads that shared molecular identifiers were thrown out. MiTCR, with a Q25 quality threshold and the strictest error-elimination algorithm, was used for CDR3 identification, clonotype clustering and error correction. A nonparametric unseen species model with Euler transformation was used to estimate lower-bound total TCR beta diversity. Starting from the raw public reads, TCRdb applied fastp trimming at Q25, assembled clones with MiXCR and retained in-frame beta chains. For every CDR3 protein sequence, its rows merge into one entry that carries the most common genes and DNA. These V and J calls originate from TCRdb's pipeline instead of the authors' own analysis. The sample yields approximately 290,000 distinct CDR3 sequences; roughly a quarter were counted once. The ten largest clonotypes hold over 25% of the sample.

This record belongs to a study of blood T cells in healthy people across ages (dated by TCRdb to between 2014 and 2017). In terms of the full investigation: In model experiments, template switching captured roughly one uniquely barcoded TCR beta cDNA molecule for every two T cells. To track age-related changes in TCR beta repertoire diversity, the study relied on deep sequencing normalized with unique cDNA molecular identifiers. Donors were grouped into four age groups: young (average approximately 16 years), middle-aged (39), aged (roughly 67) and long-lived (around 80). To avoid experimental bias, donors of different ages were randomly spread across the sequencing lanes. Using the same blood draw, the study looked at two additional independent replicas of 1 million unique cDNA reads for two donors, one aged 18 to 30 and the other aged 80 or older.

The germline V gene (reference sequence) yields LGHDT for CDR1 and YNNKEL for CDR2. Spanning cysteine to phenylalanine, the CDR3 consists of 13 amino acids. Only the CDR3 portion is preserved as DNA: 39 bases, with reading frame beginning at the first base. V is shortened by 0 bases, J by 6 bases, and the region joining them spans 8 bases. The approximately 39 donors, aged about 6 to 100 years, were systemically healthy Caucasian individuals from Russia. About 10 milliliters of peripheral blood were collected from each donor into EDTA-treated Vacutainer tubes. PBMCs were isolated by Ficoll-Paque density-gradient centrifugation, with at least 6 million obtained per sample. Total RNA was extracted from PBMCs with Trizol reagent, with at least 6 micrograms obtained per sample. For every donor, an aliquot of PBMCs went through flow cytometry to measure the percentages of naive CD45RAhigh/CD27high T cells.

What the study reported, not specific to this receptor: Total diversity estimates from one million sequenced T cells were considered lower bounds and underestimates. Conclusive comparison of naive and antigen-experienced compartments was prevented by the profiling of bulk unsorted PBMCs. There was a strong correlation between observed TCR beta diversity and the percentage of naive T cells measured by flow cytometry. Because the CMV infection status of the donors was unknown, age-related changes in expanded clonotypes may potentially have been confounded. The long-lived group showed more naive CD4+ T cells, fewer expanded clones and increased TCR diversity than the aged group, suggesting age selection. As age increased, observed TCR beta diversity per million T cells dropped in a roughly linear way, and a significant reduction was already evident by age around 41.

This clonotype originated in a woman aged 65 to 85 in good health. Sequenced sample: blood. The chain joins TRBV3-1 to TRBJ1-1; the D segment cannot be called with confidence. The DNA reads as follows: TGTGCCAGCAGCCAAGAATTGGGTTCTGAAGCTTTCTTT. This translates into CASSQELGSEAFF.